This is a list of T cell receptor beta chains from one sample in a study of tumor and adjacent non-tumor tissue in lung cancer. TCRdb fed the multiplex PCR reads into MiXCR, producing one record per CDR3 protein. This sample has tens of thousands of distinct CDR3 sequences; 55% to 80% occur once, and the top ten carry 8% to 9.5%. Sequences were obtained from lung tumor tissue. These receptors were obtained from a woman between 35 and 50 years old with non-small cell lung cancer. Both conserved end residues are part of each CDR3. Fields, in order: CDR3 protein, CDR3 DNA, J gene, D gene, V gene, clone size. The D gene is left open where the match is weak. Expanded clones are given a class, and other clones once, few, many or no size at all.

CSVGVTGTDTQYF TGCAGCGTCGGAGTTACGGGGACAGATACGCAGTATTTT TRBJ2-3 . TRBV29-1 medium-sized
CSILQPGRDHTEAFF TGCAGCATTCTTCAACCGGGGAGGGACCACACTGAAGCTTTCTTT TRBJ1-1 . TRBV29-1 .
CAGSYSIGPNEKLFF TGCGCCGGCAGTTACTCGATAGGCCCTAATGAAAAACTGTTTTTT TRBJ1-4 . TRBV6-5 .
CVSRHRDGFAEAFF TGTGTTAGCAGGCATCGGGATGGTTTCGCTGAAGCTTTCTTT TRBJ1-1 . TRBV6-1 once
CASSPGLAGGQDTQYF TGTGCCAGCAGTCCCGGACTAGCGGGAGGCCAAGATACGCAGTATTTT TRBJ2-3 TRBD2 TRBV7-9 .
CASISRRWDDQYF TGTGCCAGCATAAGCAGACGTTGGGACGACCAGTACTTC TRBJ2-7 . TRBV6-5 .
CASSLLLAGGINEQFF TGTGCCAGCAGCTTGCTTTTAGCGGGGGGAATCAATGAGCAGTTCTTC TRBJ2-1 TRBD2 TRBV7-9 many
CASSRSRRAEQPQHF TGTGCCAGCAGTCGGTCGCGGCGAGCTGAACAGCCCCAGCATTTT TRBJ1-5 . TRBV28 .
CVSSPQQGDRRSTIYF TGTGTCAGCAGCCCGCAGCAGGGGGATAGAAGAAGCACCATATATTTT TRBJ1-3 TRBD1 TRBV4-2 .
CASSQDSQGDNEQFF TGCGCCAGCAGCCAAGATTCACAGGGGGACAATGAGCAGTTCTTC TRBJ2-1 TRBD1 TRBV4-3 .
CASSKGGGNTEAFF TGTGCCAGCAGCAAAGGGGGGGGGAACACTGAAGCTTTCTTT TRBJ1-1 . TRBV6-5 many
CRASRRDHSLDTQYF TGCAGAGCTTCCCGACGAGATCATTCGCTGGATACGCAGTATTTT TRBJ2-3 . TRBV20-1 many
CASIPRQGSEQFF TGTGCCAGCATCCCCAGACAGGGCAGTGAGCAGTTCTTC TRBJ2-1 TRBD1 TRBV6-5 medium-sized
CASTQGTVDIELAKNIQYF TGTGCCAGCACCCAAGGGACAGTCGATATAGAACTCGCCAAAAACATTCAGTACTTC TRBJ2-4 TRBD1 TRBV7-9 .
CATRFRSYEQYF TGTGCCACCAGATTTCGAAGCTACGAGCAGTACTTC TRBJ2-7 . TRBV7-9 .
CASSNAGGTYNEQFF TGTGCCAGCAGCAACGCGGGGGGAACTTACAATGAGCAGTTCTTC TRBJ2-1 TRBD2 TRBV12-3/TRBV12-4 .
CASRQDLGVFDEQFF TGTGCCAGCCGCCAAGATCTTGGAGTTTTCGATGAGCAGTTCTTC TRBJ2-1 . TRBV14 .
CASSLVYRKGYGYTF TGTGCCAGCAGTTTAGTGTACAGGAAGGGCTATGGCTACACCTTC TRBJ1-2 . TRBV12-3/TRBV12-4 .
CASRNGAVNSPQHF TGTGCCAGCAGAAACGGGGCCGTTAATTCACCCCAGCATTTT TRBJ1-5 . TRBV12-3/TRBV12-4 many
CASILVEWRAQETQYF TGTGCCAGCATCTTAGTTGAGTGGAGGGCCCAAGAGACCCAGTACTTC TRBJ2-5 . TRBV11-2 .
CTSSLIADRAYGQYF TGTACCAGCAGTCTGATCGCTGACAGGGCCTACGGGCAGTACTTC TRBJ2-7 TRBD1 TRBV28 .
CASKKGLAKEDTRYF TGTGCCAGTAAAAAGGGACTAGCGAAAGAAGATACGCGGTATTTT TRBJ2-3 TRBD2 TRBV19 .
CAKGQDAGIDGTDTQYF TGTGCCAAAGGCCAAGACGCGGGAATTGATGGCACAGATACGCAGTATTTT TRBJ2-3 . TRBV14 .
CASSEGMLVGRADTQYF TGCGCCAGTAGTGAAGGAATGCTAGTGGGGAGGGCAGATACGCAGTATTTT TRBJ2-3 TRBD2 TRBV10-2 .
CAFRGDRGGTDTQYF TGTGCCTTCAGGGGGGACAGGGGTGGCACGGATACGCAATATTTT TRBJ2-3 TRBD1 TRBV10-3 .
CTSSEGLEYNSTLHF TGTACCAGCAGTGAAGGATTGGAATATAATTCAACCCTCCACTTT TRBJ1-6 . TRBV6-1 .
CAWSAGTGANTQYF TGTGCCTGGAGTGCCGGGACAGGGGCAAATACGCAGTATTTT TRBJ2-3 TRBD1 TRBV30 few
CARSSHGEAQYF TGTGCCAGAAGCTCCCACGGGGAGGCCCAGTACTTC TRBJ2-5 . TRBV11-2 .
CASSFQGAVVQENQYF TGTGCCAGCAGTTTTCAGGGGGCTGTCGTACAAGAGAACCAGTACTTT TRBJ2-5 TRBD1 TRBV12-3/TRBV12-4 .
CDSSSSASYGYTF TGTGACAGCAGCTCCTCTGCTAGCTATGGCTACACCTTC TRBJ1-2 . TRBV7-8 once
CASSSQTRTYEHYF TGTGCCAGCAGTTCGCAGACAAGGACCTATGAGCATTACTTC TRBJ2-7 . TRBV12-3/TRBV12-4 few
CASSLGSATYNDQFF TGTGCTAGCAGCCTGGGATCAGCAACCTACAATGACCAGTTCTTC TRBJ2-1 . TRBV11-2 once
CASSARGTAQETQYF TGTGCCAGCTCCGCCCGCGGGACAGCACAAGAGACCCAGTACTTC TRBJ2-5 . TRBV21-1 .
CASRRNTWELFF TGTGCCAGCCGGCGGAACACCTGGGAGCTGTTTTTT TRBJ2-2 . TRBV28 few
CASSPRPRNSYNEQSF TGTGCCAGCAGCCCAAGACCTAGGAACTCCTACAATGAACAGTCCTTC TRBJ2-1 . TRBV11-3 once
CASSPPNAADTQYF TGTGCCAGCAGCCCTCCGAACGCGGCAGATACGCAGTATTTT TRBJ2-3 . TRBV11-2 .
CASSVGGVQETQYF TGTGCCAGCAGCGTTGGCGGGGTCCAAGAGACCCAGTACTTC TRBJ2-5 . TRBV7-2 .
CASRSGTDFNTGELFF TGTGCCAGCAGGTCCGGGACAGATTTTAACACCGGGGAGCTGTTTTTT TRBJ2-2 TRBD1 TRBV28 few
CASSLGASSGSSTDTRYF TGCGCCAGCAGCTTAGGCGCGAGTAGCGGGAGCAGCACAGATACGCGGTATTTT TRBJ2-3 TRBD2 TRBV5-1 once
CASRPPIAGSTNTQYF TGTGCCAGTAGGCCTCCTATAGCGGGGAGCACAAATACGCAGTATTTT TRBJ2-3 TRBD2 TRBV11-2 .
CASRPSRTNRGDTQYF TGTGCCAGCAGACCCAGCCGGACCAATCGCGGAGATACGCAGTATTTT TRBJ2-3 . TRBV6-5 many
CTSSLALRSNTGELSF TGTACCAGCAGCTTAGCTCTCAGGTCGAACACCGGGGAGCTGTCTTTT TRBJ2-2 . TRBV11-2 few
CSASPLGAGVTDTQYF TGCAGTGCTAGCCCCCTTGGAGCGGGAGTCACAGATACGCAGTATTTT TRBJ2-3 TRBD2 TRBV20-1 many
CASSPLWQANYEQYF . TRBJ2-7 . TRBV11-2 .